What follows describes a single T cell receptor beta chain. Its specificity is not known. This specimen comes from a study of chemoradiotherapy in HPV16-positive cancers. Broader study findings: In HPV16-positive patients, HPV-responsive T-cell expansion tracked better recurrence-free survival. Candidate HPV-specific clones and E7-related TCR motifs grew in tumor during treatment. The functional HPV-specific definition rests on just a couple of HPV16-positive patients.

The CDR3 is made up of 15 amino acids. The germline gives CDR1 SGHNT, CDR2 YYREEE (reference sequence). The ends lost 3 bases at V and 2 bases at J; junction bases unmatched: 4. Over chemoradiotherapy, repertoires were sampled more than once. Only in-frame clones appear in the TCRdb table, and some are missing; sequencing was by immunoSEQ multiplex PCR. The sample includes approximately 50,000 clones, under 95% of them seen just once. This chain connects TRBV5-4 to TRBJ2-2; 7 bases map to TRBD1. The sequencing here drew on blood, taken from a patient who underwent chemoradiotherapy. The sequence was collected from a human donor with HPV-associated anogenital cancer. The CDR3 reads CASSSGQTNTGELFF. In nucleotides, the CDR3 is TGTGCCAGCAGCTCGGGACAGACTAACACCGGGGAGCTGTTTTTT.